Detailed here is one TCR beta chain. Recruitment covered roughly 22 US areas and drew participants whose ages spanned roughly 18 to 100 years. In the authors' workflow: From reference gene primer amplification, estimates of nucleated cell counts were derived. TCRdb's copy holds only in-frame clones and misses some; the assay was immunoSEQ multiplex PCR. Clone size and V and J calls were adopted from that table, with D and trimming inferred from the DNA. The sample has approximately 50,000 clones; approximately 80% are singletons. This sample is drawn from a study of blood T cell repertoires in COVID-19. Overall study: Italy, Spain and the United States were the sources of the convalescent and acute COVID-19 samples. T cells, B-cell-depleted T cells, or PBMCs provided the cDNA or gDNA that served as material.

V lost 2 bases and J lost 5, with 13 bases in between. Per the germline V gene, CDR1 is SGDLS and CDR2 is YYNGEE. The CDR3 loop spans 15 amino acids. Sequences were obtained from PBMCs or T cells enriched from blood (not recorded which). The chain couples TRBV9 to TRBJ1-4; D possibly corresponds to TRBD1 (6 bases). This receptor was obtained from a woman between 50 and 59 years old with acute COVID-19. The CDR3 protein is CASSVTGQRNEKLFF. CDR3 nucleotides: TGTGCCAGCAGCGTCACAGGGCAAAGGAATGAAAAACTGTTTTTT.